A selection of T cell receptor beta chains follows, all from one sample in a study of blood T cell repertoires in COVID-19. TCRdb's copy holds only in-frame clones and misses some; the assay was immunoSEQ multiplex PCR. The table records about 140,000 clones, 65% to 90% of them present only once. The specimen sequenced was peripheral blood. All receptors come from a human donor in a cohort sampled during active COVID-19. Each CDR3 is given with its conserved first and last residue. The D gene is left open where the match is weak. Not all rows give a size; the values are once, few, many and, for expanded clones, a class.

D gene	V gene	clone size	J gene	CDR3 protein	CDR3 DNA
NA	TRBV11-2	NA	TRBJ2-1	CASSSLRETGSSYNEQFF	TGTGCCAGCAGCTCGCTCCGGGAGACCGGTAGCTCCTACAATGAGCAGTTCTTC
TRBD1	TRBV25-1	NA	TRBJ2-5	CASSELGPNRGGETQYF	TGTGCCAGCAGTGAATTAGGCCCAAACAGGGGTGGGGAGACCCAGTACTTC
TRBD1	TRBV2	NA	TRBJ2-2	CASTRGQGASVGELFF	TGTGCCAGCACGAGAGGCCAGGGGGCTAGTGTCGGGGAGCTGTTTTTT
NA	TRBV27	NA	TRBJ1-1	CASRRNQGTPNTEAFF	TGTGCCAGCAGACGAAACCAGGGTACCCCGAACACTGAAGCTTTCTTT
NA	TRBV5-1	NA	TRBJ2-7	CASSLRLAYEQYF	TGCGCCAGCAGCTTGAGGCTAGCCTACGAGCAGTACTTC
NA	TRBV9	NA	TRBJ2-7	CASSGRRDTLPSEYF	TGTGCCAGCAGCGGACGTCGGGACACTCTCCCGTCGGAGTACTTC
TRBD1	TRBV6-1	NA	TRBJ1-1	CASSEGTGGGRTEAFF	TGTGCCAGCAGTGAAGGGACAGGGGGCGGTCGGACTGAAGCTTTCTTT
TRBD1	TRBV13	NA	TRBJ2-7	CASSFPTRRSDRATAYEQYF	TGTGCCAGCAGCTTCCCGACACGCCGATCTGACAGGGCTACGGCCTACGAGCAGTACTTC
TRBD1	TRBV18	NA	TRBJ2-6	CASSPPGQGAGANVLTF	TGTGCCAGCTCACCACCGGGACAGGGGGCTGGGGCCAACGTCCTGACTTTC
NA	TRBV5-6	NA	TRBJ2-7	CASSLERVSYEQYF	TGTGCCAGCAGCTTGGAGAGGGTGAGCTACGAGCAGTACTTC
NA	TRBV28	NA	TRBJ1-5	CASSLLGGAVQPQHF	TGTGCCAGCAGTTTATTGGGAGGGGCAGTACAGCCCCAGCATTTT
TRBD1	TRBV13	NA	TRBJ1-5	CASSLGQGFSQPQHF	TGTGCCAGCAGCTTAGGACAGGGGTTTAGCCAGCCCCAGCATTTT
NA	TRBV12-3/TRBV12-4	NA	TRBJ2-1	CASSLFGGNEQFF	TGTGCCAGCAGTTTGTTTGGCGGGAATGAGCAGTTCTTC
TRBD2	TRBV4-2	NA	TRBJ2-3	CASSQDSTRTSGIDTQYF	TGTGCCAGCAGCCAAGATAGTACGAGGACTAGCGGGATAGATACGCAGTATTTT
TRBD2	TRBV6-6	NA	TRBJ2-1	CASNNMAGGPHEQFF	TGTGCCAGCAATAATATGGCGGGAGGGCCACATGAGCAGTTCTTC
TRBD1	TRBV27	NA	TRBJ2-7	CASSFGTGSYEQYF	TGTGCCAGCAGTTTCGGGACAGGGAGCTACGAGCAGTACTTC
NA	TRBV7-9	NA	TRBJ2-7	CASSPGTTTYEQYF	TGTGCCAGCAGCCCCGGGACAACCACCTACGAGCAGTACTTC
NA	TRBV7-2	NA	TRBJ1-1	CASSLMNTEAFF	TGTGCCAGCAGCCTAATGAACACTGAAGCTTTCTTT
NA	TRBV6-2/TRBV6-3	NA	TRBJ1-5	CASSYTGLGNQPQHF	TGTGCCAGCAGTTATACGGGTTTGGGCAATCAGCCCCAGCATTTT
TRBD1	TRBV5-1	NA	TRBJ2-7	CASSLGDRGREQYF	TGCGCCAGCAGCTTGGGTGACAGGGGAAGGGAGCAGTACTTC
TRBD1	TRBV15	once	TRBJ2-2	CATSSSRTGQKNTGELFF	TGTGCCACCAGCAGCTCCCGTACGGGACAGAAAAACACCGGGGAGCTGTTTTTT
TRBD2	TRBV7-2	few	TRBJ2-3	CASSLTAGGTDTQYF	TGTGCCAGCAGCCTTACGGCGGGAGGCACAGATACGCAGTATTTT
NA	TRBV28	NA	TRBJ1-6	CASRPSMGGRSPLHF	TGTGCCAGCAGACCCAGCATGGGGGGTCGTTCACCCCTCCACTTT
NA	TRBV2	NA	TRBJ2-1	CASSVQRLQYNEQFF	TGTGCCAGCAGTGTTCAGCGACTCCAGTACAATGAGCAGTTCTTC
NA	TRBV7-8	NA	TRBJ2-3	CASSQQGADTQYF	TGTGCCAGCAGCCAACAGGGAGCAGATACGCAGTATTTT
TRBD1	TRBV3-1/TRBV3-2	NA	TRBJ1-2	CASSPTGQTVYGYTF	TGTGCCAGCAGTCCGACAGGGCAGACGGTCTATGGCTACACCTTC
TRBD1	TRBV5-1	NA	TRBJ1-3	CASSILTGGPGNTIYF	TGCGCCAGCAGCATCCTAACAGGGGGCCCTGGAAACACCATATATTTT
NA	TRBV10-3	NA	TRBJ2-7	CAIRGRGGNEQYF	TGTGCCATCAGGGGCAGGGGAGGGAACGAGCAGTACTTC